This entry describes one TCR beta chain. What it binds is unknown. Data came from immunoSEQ multiplex PCR; TCRdb stores just in-frame clones and leaves some out. The data show about 120,000 clones, just under 95% seen once. The data were obtained in a study of graft-versus-host responses after intestinal transplantation. About the study: Grafts that recipients had were multivisceral, liver-intestinal, or isolated intestinal transplants. All recipients got anti-thymocyte globulin induction, then tacrolimus and steroids for 2 to 3 years. Study conclusions and caveats: Among circulating GvH clones, peak levels were associated with early post-transplant declines in HvG clones. Recipient marrow held GvH clones, some first seen in ileum or blood.

This specimen was unstimulated CD4+ T cells sorted from spleen or lymph node cells, taken before intestinal transplant. This receptor was obtained from a human donor who received an intestinal transplant.

The CDR3 DNA reads TGTGCCTGGAGACAGCAAGAGACCCAGTACTTC. Encoded protein: CAWRQQETQYF. The chain carries TRBV30 and TRBJ2-5, with D hard to call. CDR3 size: 11 residues. Deletions cut 3 bases from V and 2 bases from J, with 4 bases between. Germline loops: CDR1 GTSNPN, CDR2 SVGIG (reference sequence).